The T cell receptor beta chain under discussion was sequenced for a study of glioma-infiltrating T cells. This clonotype counts as medium-sized (0.01 to 0.1%). What it binds is not known. Findings and limits, study-wide: CDR3 overlap between tissue and blood was very small. Tissue-blood divergence was below expectation in non-neoplastic patients, above in gliomas.

Amplification of TCR alpha and beta CDR3 regions from RNA used iRepertoire nested multiplex PCR. For one-step reverse transcription and amplification, 100-400 ng of tissue mRNA or PBMC total RNA was used. TCRdb re-analysed the multiplex PCR reads in MiXCR, keeping a single row per CDR3 protein. The sample consists of around 93,000 distinct CDR3 sequences, 35% to 50% of them appearing once. The sequencing sample was made of glioma tissue, nonneoplastic brain tissue, or PBMCs (not recorded which). This receptor was obtained from a human donor with low-grade glioma or glioblastoma, undergoing nonglioma brain surgery, or in good health (not recorded which).

The CDR3 spells CASSLSPGGNGYTF. The DNA of the CDR3 is TGTGCCAGCAGTTTATCGCCAGGGGGGAATGGCTACACCTTC. The chain combines TRBV27 with TRBJ1-2, with TRBD1 identical over 7 bases. J was trimmed by 6 bases and V by 0 bases; bases with no gene match: 4. Germline CDR1 and CDR2: MNHEY and SMNVEV (reference sequence). The CDR3 covers 14 residues.